This T cell receptor (beta chain) is from a study of blood T cell repertoires in COVID-19. The repertoire was sequenced with immunoSEQ multiplex PCR; TCRdb's copy has only in-frame clones and lacks some. Seen here are under 250,000 clones, 81% observed once, and the top ten hold more than 8.5%. The sample was PBMCs or T cells enriched from blood (not recorded which). This receptor was obtained from a woman aged 45-59 years with acute COVID-19.

The CDR3 nucleotides read TGTGCCAGCAGCTGGACGGGACTCTCTTCCGAGCAGTACTTC. This sequence encodes CASSWTGLSSEQYF. This chain joins TRBV7-8 and TRBJ2-7; D may be TRBD2 (6 bases). The CDR3 loop spans 14 amino acids. The germline V gene has CDR1 SGHVS and CDR2 FQNEAQ. Trimming stripped 4 bases from V and 6 bases from J, with 16 bases between.